The clone carrying this T cell receptor beta chain came up once. V lost 4 bases and J lost 10, with 20 bases in between. Germline assignment: CDR1 SGHRS and CDR2 YFSETQ. This CDR3 spans 14 amino acids. In the source study's methods: Quantification of nucleated cells was approximated via reference gene primer amplification. Measured with immunoSEQ multiplex PCR; TCRdb has only the in-frame clones, and not every one. Clonal size and the V and J genes are those of that table, whereas D and trimming came from the DNA. The sample lists more than 90,000 clones; roughly 72% were seen once. This sample is drawn from a study of blood T cell repertoires in COVID-19. Across the study: COVID-19 samples, acute and convalescent, were from the United States, Italy and Spain. Sample material is recorded as cDNA or gDNA derived from T cells, B-cell-depleted T cells, or PBMCs.

Sequences were obtained from peripheral blood. The V and J genes are TRBV5-1 and TRBJ1-1, with D perhaps matching TRBD1 (6 bases). The receptor was derived from a woman aged 55 to 70 in a cohort sampled during active or convalescent COVID-19. CDR3 nucleotide sequence: TGCGCCAGCAGCCAAGCGACAGGTTTCGTTTTAGCTTTCTTT. As protein: CASSQATGFVLAFF.